Listed below are T cell receptor beta chains from one sample, sequenced in a study of blood T cell repertoires in COVID-19. Assay used: immunoSEQ multiplex PCR; TCRdb lists only in-frame clones, some missing. The sample includes 250,000 to 300,000 clones, around nine tenths seen only once; the top ten take around 2%. The sequenced sample was peripheral blood. The receptors derive from a man over 45 with acute or convalescent COVID-19. Both conserved end residues are part of each CDR3. Fields, in order: J gene, clone size, V gene, D gene, CDR3 protein, CDR3 DNA. D genes are given only for firm matches. Size tells how often a clone was seen (once, few, many) or the class of an expanded clone, and some rows leave it out.

>TRBJ1-4|-|TRBV14|-
CASSQSFIRHNEKLFF
TGTGCCAGCAGCCAATCGTTTATTAGACATAATGAAAAACTGTTTTTT
>TRBJ2-3|-|TRBV20-1|-
CSASGLTSTDTQYF
TGCAGTGCTAGTGGCCTGACTAGCACAGATACGCAGTATTTT
>TRBJ2-3|-|TRBV9|-
CASKPLTWTDTQYF
TGTGCCAGCAAACCCCTGACTTGGACAGATACGCAGTATTTT
>TRBJ1-5|-|TRBV6-5|TRBD1
CASSKQGGQPQHF
TGTGCCAGCAGTAAACAGGGGGGTCAGCCCCAGCATTTT
>TRBJ2-7|-|TRBV21-1|-
CAPEGGDRGHYEQYF
TGTGCCCCCGAAGGGGGGGACAGGGGCCACTACGAGCAGTACTTC
>TRBJ1-6|-|TRBV6-1|-
CASSEVDQGPYNSPLHF
TGTGCCAGCAGTGAAGTGGATCAGGGTCCCTATAATTCACCCCTCCACTTT
>TRBJ2-5|-|TRBV25-1|TRBD2
CASSSFRGLAGPVETQYF
TGTGCCAGCAGTTCCTTTCGCGGACTAGCGGGGCCTGTGGAGACCCAGTACTTC
>TRBJ2-5|-|TRBV12-5|TRBD1
CASGPDRFLQETQYF
TGTGCTAGTGGTCCGGACAGGTTTTTGCAAGAGACCCAGTACTTC
>TRBJ2-7|-|TRBV28|TRBD1
CASTPGQVDEQYF
TGTGCCAGCACCCCGGGACAGGTGGACGAGCAGTACTTC
>TRBJ1-4|once|TRBV27|-
CASTPAGEVEKLFF
TGTGCCAGCACTCCTGCAGGGGAAGTTGAAAAACTGTTTTTT
>TRBJ2-3|-|TRBV5-1|TRBD2
CASTTMLAVSTDTQYF
TGCGCCAGCACCACCATGCTAGCGGTTAGCACAGATACGCAGTATTTT
>TRBJ1-1|few|TRBV3-1/TRBV3-2|-
CASSQDGGQRNTEAFF
TGTGCCAGCAGCCAAGATGGGGGACAACGGAACACTGAAGCTTTCTTT
>TRBJ2-5|-|TRBV5-1|-
CASSQDSIQETQYF
TGCGCCAGCAGCCAGGACAGTATCCAAGAGACCCAGTACTTC
>TRBJ2-7|-|TRBV27|TRBD2
CASSPLISGGHLYEQYF
TGTGCCAGCAGTCCACTTATTAGCGGGGGGCACTTATACGAGCAGTACTTC
>TRBJ1-1|-|TRBV11-2|TRBD1
CASSLLGQGLRTEAFF
TGTGCCAGCAGCTTGTTGGGACAGGGATTACGAACTGAAGCTTTCTTT
>TRBJ2-7|-|TRBV27|TRBD1
CASSFSRGQVPYEQYF
TGTGCCAGCAGTTTTTCTCGTGGACAGGTCCCGTACGAGCAGTACTTC
>TRBJ1-2|-|TRBV7-9|TRBD1
CASSLGGTGPFGYTF
TGTGCCAGCAGCCTTGGGGGGACAGGGCCCTTCGGCTACACCTTC
>TRBJ2-3|once|TRBV11-2|-
CASSLSLAPDTQYF
TGTGCCAGCAGCTTATCCCTAGCGCCAGATACGCAGTATTTT
>TRBJ2-3|-|TRBV7-9|-
CASSLAAGYTTDTQYF
TGTGCCAGCAGCTTAGCGGCAGGGTATACCACAGATACGCAGTATTTT
>TRBJ1-4|-|TRBV5-1|-
CASSLNRKDEKLFF
TGCGCCAGCAGCTTGAACAGGAAAGACGAAAAACTGTTTTTT
>TRBJ1-1|-|TRBV10-3|-
CAIFEGLEAFF
TGTGCCATCTTTGAGGGTCTCGAAGCTTTCTTT
>TRBJ1-6|-|TRBV6-5|-
CASSYPQGNSPLHF
TGTGCCAGCAGTTACCCGCAGGGAAATTCACCCCTCCACTTT
>TRBJ1-2|-|TRBV3-1/TRBV3-2|-
CASSGPGGGYGYTF
TGTGCCAGCAGCGGACCCGGGGGGGGATACGGCTACACCTTC
>TRBJ1-6|-|TRBV3-1/TRBV3-2|-
CASSLQGQNSPLHF
TGTGCCAGCAGCCTCCAGGGTCAAAATTCACCCCTCCACTTT
>TRBJ2-7|few|TRBV13|TRBD1
CASSSNRQGTYEQYF
TGTGCCAGCAGCTCAAATAGACAGGGAACCTACGAGCAGTACTTC
>TRBJ1-2|-|TRBV29-1|TRBD1
CSVLFQGDHGYTF
TGCAGCGTCCTCTTTCAGGGGGATCATGGCTACACCTTC
>TRBJ1-1|-|TRBV13|-
CASSLRETEAFF
TGTGCCAGCAGCTTACGGGAGACTGAAGCTTTCTTT
>TRBJ1-4|-|TRBV7-2|TRBD1
CASGDRARKLFF
TGTGCCAGCGGGGACAGGGCTCGAAAACTGTTTTTT
>TRBJ1-1|-|TRBV7-9|TRBD1
CASSSPDRGRPEAFF
TGTGCCAGCAGCAGCCCGGACAGGGGAAGGCCTGAAGCTTTCTTT
>TRBJ2-5|-|TRBV5-1|-
CASSLDQRGPHF
TGCGCCAGCAGCTTGGATCAAAGGGGCCCCCACTTC
>TRBJ2-5|once|TRBV10-1|TRBD2
CASSDSAGEETQYF
TGCGCCAGCAGTGATTCGGCGGGGGAAGAGACCCAGTACTTC
>TRBJ1-1|-|TRBV2|TRBD1
CASSVGTANTEAFF
TGTGCCAGCAGTGTAGGGACAGCGAACACTGAAGCTTTCTTT
>TRBJ2-1|-|TRBV10-1|-
CASSPFGERDNEQFF
TGCGCCAGCAGTCCCTTTGGCGAGCGCGACAATGAGCAGTTCTTC
>TRBJ2-2|-|TRBV18|-
CASSPLHSTNTGELFF
TGTGCCAGCTCACCTCTGCACAGTACGAACACCGGGGAGCTGTTTTTT
>TRBJ1-2|-|TRBV20-1|-
CSASTAYGYTF
TGCAGTGCATCGACAGCCTATGGCTACACCTTC
>TRBJ2-7|-|TRBV6-5|-
CASSHGILEQYF
TGTGCCAGCAGCCACGGGATCCTCGAGCAGTACTTC
>TRBJ1-5|-|TRBV10-3|TRBD1
CAIANLGGGDQPQHF
TGTGCCATCGCAAACCTCGGAGGGGGCGATCAGCCCCAGCATTTT
>TRBJ2-5|-|TRBV5-8|-
CASSLRGETQYF
TGTGCCAGCAGCTTGAGGGGGGAGACCCAGTACTTC
>TRBJ2-2|few|TRBV5-8|-
CASSPVRFGNTGELFF
TGTGCCAGCAGCCCGGTACGCTTCGGGAACACCGGGGAGCTGTTTTTT
>TRBJ1-4|-|TRBV5-8|TRBD1
CASSSQGVSEKLFF
TGTGCCAGCAGCTCACAGGGGGTCAGTGAAAAACTGTTTTTT
>TRBJ2-1|-|TRBV12-5|TRBD2
CASGWGRLAGDNEQFF
TGTGCTAGTGGTTGGGGCAGACTAGCGGGGGACAATGAGCAGTTCTTC
>TRBJ2-3|-|TRBV12-5|-
CASGYTGVGDTQYF
TGTGCTAGTGGCTATACAGGCGTCGGGGATACGCAGTATTTT
>TRBJ1-4|-|TRBV30|TRBD1
CAWSGQGGSEKLFF
TGTGCCTGGTCGGGACAGGGCGGTTCTGAAAAACTGTTTTTT
>TRBJ1-4|-|TRBV4-1|-
CASSHPGGEKLFF
TGCGCCAGCAGCCACCCCGGGGGTGAAAAACTGTTTTTT
>TRBJ2-3|-|TRBV29-1|-
CSVDLGTQGTDTQYF
TGCAGCGTTGACTTGGGCACCCAAGGCACAGATACGCAGTATTTT
>TRBJ2-3|-|TRBV7-3|TRBD2
CASSLGLAADTQYF
TGTGCCAGCAGCCTCGGACTAGCGGCAGATACGCAGTATTTT
>TRBJ1-2|-|TRBV19|TRBD1
CASAPGQQSGGYTF
TGTGCCAGTGCCCCGGGACAGCAAAGCGGTGGCTACACCTTC
>TRBJ2-1|once|TRBV3-1/TRBV3-2|-
CASSPTSSSYNEQFF
TGTGCCAGCAGCCCGACATCGAGCTCCTACAATGAGCAGTTCTTC
>TRBJ1-1|once|TRBV5-1|-
CASSSLNSGTEAFF
TGCGCCAGCAGCTCCCTAAACAGTGGCACTGAAGCTTTCTTT